The 5 T cell receptor beta chains in this list originate from one sample, sequenced in a study of cytomegalovirus exposure and HLA in healthy donors. Vbeta (60) and Jbeta (13) primers were used in the PCR. Sequencing was performed with immunoSEQ multiplex PCR; in TCRdb, only in-frame clones are kept and a portion is missing. The table lists tens of thousands of clones, more than 60% of them singletons. The sample taken for sequencing was PBMCs. The receptors derive from a young man in good health and CMV-seronegative.

This chain's CDR3 is CASRGSDYEQYF. The CDR3 DNA reads TGCGCCAGCAGGGGCAGTGACTACGAGCAGTACTTC. The chain is built from TRBV5-1 and TRBJ2-7; D gene ambiguous. The CDR3 is 12 amino acids. V gave up 5 bases and J gave up 3 bases, with 9 bases separating them. Germline CDR1 SGHRS, CDR2 YFSETQ.

The chain is built from TRBV30 and TRBJ2-3; a possible D gene is TRBD2 (6 bases). The germline V gene has CDR1 GTSNPN and CDR2 SVGIG (reference sequence). The ends were cut back, 3 bases at V and 6 bases at J, with 19 bases in the middle. This CDR3 contains 15 residues. The CDR3 sequence: CAWRVGSGSVDTQYF. The CDR3 DNA reads TGTGCCTGGAGAGTGGGTAGCGGCAGTGTCGATACGCAGTATTTT.

The chain employs TRBV30 and TRBJ1-2, with 9 bases lining up with TRBD1. This CDR3 has 17 amino acids. Trimming took 1 base from V and 4 from J; bases not matched to a gene: 13. CDR1 is GTSNPN, CDR2 SVGIG, per germline (reference sequence). CDR3 coding DNA: TGTGCCTGGAGTGGACCAGGACAGGGGCTTTCCGGCTATGGCTACACCTTC. As protein: CAWSGPGQGLSGYGYTF.

In its sample, this clone was seen a few times. The chain links TRBV4-2 to TRBJ2-1; TRBD2 agrees at 9 bases. The CDR3 is made up of 16 amino acids. Per the germline V gene, CDR1 is LGHNA and CDR2 is YNFKEQ. J lost 6 bases, V lost 1 base, and 7 bases had no gene match. The CDR3 spells CASSQGSSSGVNEQFF. The CDR3 DNA follows: TGTGCCAGCAGCCAAGGATCGTCTAGCGGGGTCAATGAGCAGTTCTTC.

The chain uses TRBV21-1 and TRBJ2-7; the D segment call TRBD1 is taken from the table without a DNA check. TRBV21-1 is listed as a pseudogene. The CDR3 has 16 amino acids. The DNA for the CDR3 is TGTGCCAGCAGCCATGCCTGGGCAGGGTATTCCTACGAGCAGTACTTC. Encoded protein: CASSHAWAGYSYEQYF.